A single sample is the source of the 6 T cell receptor beta chains below, sequenced in a study of shared clonotypes between healthy human individuals (dated by TCRdb to the early 2020s). Libraries were built with the immunoSEQ multiplex PCR assay. This is the immuneACCESS table as TCRdb keeps it, with only in-frame sequences that have V and J called. A part of the clones is gone; compared with another copy, unresolved V genes explain less than half, and the rest is unexplained. This sample has about 640,000 clones in its table, and more than 70% of those were observed once. Approximately 1.8% of the sample is held by the ten biggest clonotypes. Sequences were obtained from memory CD4+ T cells sorted from blood. The meaning of the sample's cell subset or site label: CD45RA-negative fraction. The source of these receptors is a woman younger than 45 in good health.

V and J are TRBV19 and TRBJ2-5; TRBD1 might be the D (6 bases). V was trimmed by 5 bases and J by 7 bases, leaving 11 bases between them. CDR3 length: 12 amino acids. Germline CDR1 and CDR2: LNHDA and SQIVND (reference sequence). Written as DNA, the CDR3 is TGTGCCAGTAGTGCAGGGGTTTGGACCCAGTACTTC. Translated: CASSAGVWTQYF.

The chain combines TRBV7-9 with TRBJ1-3, with 8 positions matching TRBD1. Germline V gene data show CDR1 as SEHNR and CDR2 as FQNEAQ (reference sequence). This CDR3 region has 17 residues. The junction had 5 bases not matched to a gene; V was cut back by 1 base and J by 0 bases. The CDR3 region has the DNA TGTGCCAGCAGCTTAGTAGGACAGGGAGACTCTGGAAACACCATATATTTT. Protein: CASSLVGQGDSGNTIYF.

This clone appeared once. The chain combines TRBV27 with TRBJ2-1, with a possible D match to TRBD1 (5 bases). This CDR3 contains 14 residues. The V and J ends lost 10 bases and 0 bases respectively, with 13 bases between them. CDR1 is MNHEY and CDR2 is SMNVEV in the germline V gene (reference sequence). The CDR3 DNA is TGTGCCATCAAAGGCAGGGCCTCCTACAATGAGCAGTTCTTC. This translates into CAIKGRASYNEQFF.

The rearrangement joins TRBV6-5 to TRBJ1-1; 8 bases fit TRBD1. The CDR3 contains 15 residues. Unmatched junction bases numbered 6, after V lost 5 bases and J lost 1 base. The V gene's germline CDR1 is MNHEY and CDR2 SVGAGI. CDR3 sequence: CASSKLGQGNTEAFF. The CDR3 coding sequence is TGTGCCAGCAGTAAGCTCGGACAGGGGAACACTGAAGCTTTCTTT.

The V call is TRBV7-3, the J call TRBJ2-3, with D tentatively TRBD1 (6 bases). Germline V gene sequence: CDR1 SGHTA, CDR2 FQGTGA. V was shortened by 6 bases and J by 8 bases, with 12 bases between the two germline ends. CDR3 length: 12 residues. The DNA of the CDR3 is TGTGCCAGCAGTTTACAGGGTGGTACGCAGTATTTT. As protein: CASSLQGGTQYF. Full variable domain (rest looked up from reference TRBV7-3 and TRBJ2-3): GAGVSQTPSNKVTEKGKYVELRCDPISGHTALYWYRQSLGQGPEFLIYFQGTGAADDSGLPNDRFFAVRPEGSVSTLKIQRTERGDSAVYLCASSLQGGTQYFGPGTRLTVL.

This clone showed up just once. The rearrangement links TRBV28 to TRBJ2-7; 8 nucleotides line up with TRBD1. Per the germline V gene, CDR1 is MDHEN and CDR2 is SYDVKM. The CDR3 length is 14 residues. The junction had 5 bases not matched to a gene; V was cut back by 5 bases and J by 2 bases. The CDR3 region has the DNA TGTGCCAGCAGTGAACTACAGGGGGCCTACGAGCAGTACTTC. This sequence encodes CASSELQGAYEQYF.